This passage covers 28 T cell receptor beta chains from one sample sequenced in a study of tumor and adjacent non-tumor tissue in lung cancer. The library came from three nested PCR rounds adapted from ARM-PCR protocols. MiXCR, run by TCRdb on the multiplex PCR reads, gives a single entry per CDR3 protein. The data contain about 85,000 distinct CDR3 sequences, around 57% of them singletons. This sample's RNA came from whole unsorted tissue. The sequencing input was lung tumor tissue. The receptors derive from a man between 65 and 85 years old with non-small cell lung cancer.

V and J are TRBV11-2 and TRBJ2-7; possibly TRBD2 for D (5 bases). Looked up from germline, CDR1 is SGHAT and CDR2 is FQNNGV. The CDR3 is made up of 14 amino acids. The CDR3 region is CAGSLGGRNYEQYV. In nucleotides, the CDR3 is TGTGCCGGCAGCTTAGGAGGCAGAAACTACGAGCAGTACGTC.

As concerns this clonotype: One end of the junction is discordant with germline, which a read error may explain. This chain uses TRBV11-2 with TRBJ2-5, with a weak D call TRBD2 (6 bases). The germline V gene has CDR1 SGHAT and CDR2 FQNNGV. The CDR3 extends over 14 amino acids. The CDR3 region is CASSPTRGIETHYF. CDR3 nucleotide sequence: TGTGCCAGCAGCCCGACACGGGGGATCGAGACCCATTACTTC.

This clonotype has a handful of counts. DNA for the CDR3: TGCAGTGCTAGTGGGTGGGGGACTAATGAAAAACTGTTTTTT. Amino acid sequence: CSASGWGTNEKLFF. The rearrangement joins TRBV20-1 to TRBJ1-4; maybe TRBD1 (5 bases). V was shortened by 3 bases and J by 2 bases, with 10 bases between the two germline ends. CDR3 length: 14 residues. Looked up from germline, CDR1 is DFQATT and CDR2 is SNEGSKA (reference sequence).

The chain links TRBV29-1 to TRBJ2-3; 7 bases are a match to TRBD2. Trimming removed 2 bases from V and 2 bases from J; junction bases left unmatched: 4. Looked up from germline, CDR1 is SQVTM and CDR2 is ANQGSEA. The CDR3 is made up of 14 amino acids. The chain's CDR3 is CSVETSEHTDTQYF. For the CDR3, the DNA is TGCAGCGTTGAAACTAGCGAGCACACAGATACGCAGTATTTT.

There are many counts of this clonotype. The chain links TRBV28 to TRBJ1-1; D perhaps matches TRBD1 (6 bases). The V and J ends lost 3 bases and 4 bases respectively, with 18 bases between them. The CDR3 is 16 amino acids. Per the germline V gene, CDR1 is MDHEN and CDR2 is SYDVKM. The CDR3 is CASSLGGAISITEAFF. The DNA for the CDR3 is TGTGCCAGCAGTTTGGGGGGCGCGATCTCGATCACTGAAGCTTTCTTT. The variable domain in full, with the rest retrieved from reference TRBV28 and TRBJ1-1, is DVKVTQSSRYLVKRTGEKVFLECVQDMDHENMFWYRQDPGLGLRLIYFSYDVKMKEKGDIPEGYSVSREKKERFSLILESASTNQTSMYLCASSLGGAISITEAFFGQGTRLTVV.

This clonotype came up many times. The chain couples TRBV29-1 to TRBJ2-6, with no clear D. This CDR3 has 15 residues. The V gene lost 1 base and the J gene lost 4 bases, with 11 bases spanning the gap. CDR1 is SQVTM, CDR2 ANQGSEA, per germline. CDR3 loop: CSVEGGRWGANVLTF. The CDR3 nucleotides are TGCAGCGTTGAAGGTGGGCGGTGGGGGGCCAACGTCCTGACTTTC.

The rearrangement uses TRBV7-9 and TRBJ2-1; 7 nucleotides match TRBD2. Looked up from germline, CDR1 is SEHNR and CDR2 is FQNEAQ (reference sequence). Trimming took 4 bases from V and 4 from J; bases not matched to a gene: 10. The CDR3 runs 16 residues. Here the CDR3 DNA reads TGTGCCAGCAGCTCACCCCGCGGGGGAGAATACAATGAGCAGTTCTTC. Residues: CASSSPRGGEYNEQFF.

As regards this clonotype: This may be a read error: a much more frequent sequence differs by one nucleotide. The chain joins TRBV20-1 to TRBJ2-3; a weak D match, TRBD2 (5 bases). The CDR3 contains 12 residues. Germline CDR1 DFQATT, CDR2 SNEGSKA (reference sequence). DNA of the CDR3: TGCAGTGTTAGATCTAGCCAGAGTACGCAGTATTTT. Its translation is CSVRSSQSTQYF.

This clonotype was picked up a small number of times. The chain links TRBV5-1 to TRBJ2-7, with 8 bases aligning to TRBD1. The germline V gene has CDR1 SGHRS and CDR2 YFSETQ. The V segment lost 4 bases and the J segment 5 bases; nucleotides outside the gene matches: 8. This CDR3 is 14 amino acids long. The CDR3 loop is CASSVRDRRDEQYF. The CDR3 coding sequence is TGCGCCAGCAGCGTCCGGGACAGGCGCGACGAGCAGTACTTC. The whole variable domain, remainder taken from reference TRBV5-1 and TRBJ2-7, is KAGVTQTPRYLIKTRGQQVTLSCSPISGHRSVSWYQQTPGQGLQFLFEYFSETQRNKGNFPGRFSGRQFSNSRSEMNVSTLELGDSALYLCASSVRDRRDEQYFGPGTRLTVT.

About this clonotype itself: A much larger clone lies a single base off, so this may be a read error. The rearrangement uses TRBV5-6 and TRBJ1-5; the D gene is possibly TRBD1 (6 bases). This CDR3 contains 15 residues. Trimming removed 2 bases at V and 6 bases at J, with 15 bases between. Germline CDR1 is SGHDT and CDR2 is YYEEEE. In DNA form, the CDR3 reads TGTGCCAGCAGCTTTGGGGGGGGCTTCAGTCAGCCCCAGCATTTT. Translation: CASSFGGGFSQPQHF.

This clonotype was observed a few times. The chain recombines TRBV2 with TRBJ1-2; D remains ambiguous. Germline values: CDR1 SNHLY, CDR2 FYNNEI. The CDR3 sequence is 13 residues long. Trimming shortened V by 5 bases and J by 8 bases, and 15 bases separated the two germline ends. CDR3 residues: CASSPRLSRGYTF. The CDR3, as DNA: TGTGCCAGCAGTCCCCGCCTCTCAAGGGGCTACACCTTC. Drawing the rest from reference TRBV2 and TRBJ1-2, the complete variable domain is EPEVTQTPSHQVTQMGQEVILRCVPISNHLYFYWYRQILGQKVEFLVSFYNNEISEKSEIFDDQFSVERPDGSNFTLKIRSTKLEDSAMYFCASSPRLSRGYTFGSGTRLTVV.

This clonotype appeared a few times. The chain is built from TRBV20-1 and TRBJ1-2, with a weak D call TRBD1 (5 bases). The CDR3 is 15 residues long. V gave up 3 bases and J gave up 2 bases, with 16 bases separating them. Germline values: CDR1 DFQATT, CDR2 SNEGSKA (reference sequence). The CDR3, as DNA: TGCAGTGCTAGCCTTCCTAGGAGGGGCAACTATGGCTACACCTTC. It translates to CSASLPRRGNYGYTF.

Comments on this clonotype: Sequence at one end of the junction differs from germline and may be a read error. The J gene is TRBJ2-5, the V gene TRBV28; D ambiguous. Germline CDR1 MDHEN, CDR2 SYDVKM. The length of the CDR3 is 13 residues. CDR3 bases: TGTGCCAGCCGCCCCTTTGCCCAAGAGACCCAGCACTTC. It specifies CASRPFAQETQHF.

This clonotype was observed a handful of times. This rearrangement joins TRBV28 to TRBJ2-7, with 14 bases lining up with TRBD2. V lost 4 bases, J lost 0 bases, and 14 bases stayed unmatched. The CDR3 spans 20 residues. Germline CDR1 and CDR2: MDHEN and SYDVKM. As DNA, the CDR3 is TGTGCCAGCAGTTCGACCCCGGGACTAGCGGGAGTTAGTAGCTCCTACGAGCAGTACTTC. Protein product: CASSSTPGLAGVSSSYEQYF.

About this clonotype: A read error is possible here, since a much larger clone lies one base away. CDR3 amino acids: CAWSRWDGGREHYF. The DNA for the CDR3 is TGTGCCTGGAGCAGGTGGGACGGAGGTCGGGAGCACTACTTC. V and J are TRBV30 and TRBJ2-7; weak D call: TRBD2 (6 bases). The CDR3 length is 14 residues. CDR1 and CDR2 from the germline V gene are GTSNPN and SVGIG (reference sequence).

This rearrangement joins TRBV12-3 or TRBV12-4 to TRBJ2-3; TRBD1 aligns across 11 bases. The CDR3 extends over 19 amino acids. V shed 5 bases, J shed 1 base, and the junction held 14 bases outside the gene matches. The CDR3 sequence: CASSLGYRGTGGCTDTQYF. The CDR3, as DNA: TGTGCCAGCAGTCTTGGATACAGGGGGACAGGGGGTTGCACAGATACGCAGTATTTT.

As regards this clonotype: This CDR3 is missing its conserved last phenylalanine or tryptophan, likely due to a read error. J is TRBJ2-1 and V is TRBV11-2, with TRBD1 matching over 8 bases. CDR3 length: 11 amino acids. Germline V gives CDR1 SGHAT, CDR2 FQNNGV. The chain's CDR3 is CVSSLTGGQFI. As DNA, the CDR3 is TGTGTCAGCAGCTTAACAGGGGGTCAGTTCATC.

The sample holds a few counts of this clonotype. A much larger clone is a single base away; this may be a read error. The V and J genes are TRBV12-3 or TRBV12-4 and TRBJ1-1, with D hard to call. CDR3 size: 13 residues. The CDR3, as DNA: TGTGTCAGCAGTTTATTCAGGAAAAACGCGGCTTTCTTT. Translating it yields CVSSLFRKNAAFF.

This clonotype was seen at least ten times. The rearrangement uses TRBV29-1 and TRBJ1-1, with D unclear. Germline V gene sequence: CDR1 SQVTM, CDR2 ANQGSEA. The CDR3 loop spans 13 amino acids. Trimming removed 3 bases from V and 5 bases from J, with 13 bases in between. Here the CDR3 DNA reads TGCAGCGTTGATACCGGGCTTGTGACTGAAGCTTTCTTT. Protein product: CSVDTGLVTEAFF. Full variable domain (outside the CDR3, taken from reference TRBV29-1 and TRBJ1-1): SAVISQKPSRDICQRGTSLTIQCQVDSQVTMMFWYRQQPGQSLTLIATANQGSEATYESGFVIDKFPISRPNLTFSTLTVSNMSPEDSSIYLCSVDTGLVTEAFFGQGTRLTVV.

Note on this clonotype: This may come from a read error, since a much larger clone is one base off. This rearrangement joins TRBV28 to TRBJ1-2, with D hard to call. Germline loops: CDR1 MDHEN, CDR2 SYDVKM. The CDR3 is 11 amino acids. Trimming took 4 bases from V and 5 from J, leaving 5 bases between them. The CDR3 loop reads CASSWQYGYTF. CDR3 DNA: TGTGCCAGCAGTTGGCAGTATGGCTACACCTTC.

This clonotype was seen just once. Given a much more abundant clone one base away, this may be a read error. The chain employs TRBV30 and TRBJ1-5; no clear D. This CDR3 is built from 16 residues. V lost 2 bases and J 3 bases, leaving 17 bases between the germline ends. Germline CDR1 GTSNPN, CDR2 SVGIG (reference sequence). CDR3 amino acids: CAWSPWGQWYNQPQHF. Written as DNA, the CDR3 is TGTGCCTGGAGTCCCTGGGGTCAATGGTACAATCAGCCCCAGCATTTT.

This clonotype was picked up many times. This chain uses TRBV5-4 with TRBJ2-2; D gene ambiguous. V dropped 0 bases and J dropped 2 bases, with 11 bases sitting between them. The CDR3 has 16 residues. The germline gives CDR1 SGHNT, CDR2 YYREEE (reference sequence). The CDR3 region has the DNA TGTGCCAGCAGCTTGGAGTTCGCCGGAAACACCGGGGAGCTGTTTTTT. Its translation is CASSLEFAGNTGELFF.

A few counts support this clonotype. Being one base from a much bigger clone, this may be a read error. This sequence joins TRBV14 and TRBJ2-7, with a possible D match to TRBD1 (5 bases). Looked up from germline, CDR1 is SGHDN and CDR2 is FVKESK. The CDR3 totals 13 residues. CDR3 in amino acids: CAGSQVQGYEQYF. The CDR3 nucleotides are TGTGCCGGCAGCCAAGTGCAGGGCTACGAGCAGTACTTC. Filled out from reference TRBV14 and TRBJ2-7, the complete variable domain reads EAGVTQFPSHSVIEKGQTVTLRCDPISGHDNLYWYRRVMGKEIKFLLHFVKESKQDESGMPNNRFLAERTGGTYSTLKVQPAELEDSGVYFCAGSQVQGYEQYFGPGTRLTVT.

This clonotype was recorded once. The junction departs from the called germline gene at one end, perhaps through a read error. The V gene is TRBV5-4, the J gene TRBJ2-5, with 8 bases matching TRBD1. The CDR3 sequence is 16 residues long. From germline, CDR1 is SGHNT and CDR2 YYREEE (reference sequence). CDR3 protein: CASSLGGTGGLKTQYF. The CDR3 region has the DNA TGTGCCAGCAGCTTGGGAGGGACAGGAGGCTTGAAGACTCAGTACTTC. Supplemented by reference TRBV5-4 and TRBJ2-5, the full variable domain reads ETGVTQSPTHLIKTRGQQVTLRCSSQSGHNTVSWYQQALGQGPQFIFQYYREEENGRGNFPPRFSGLQFPNYSSELNVNALELDDSALYLCASSLGGTGGLKTQYFGPGTRLLVL.

As concerns this clonotype: One junction end disagrees with the germline gene, perhaps due to a read error. The J gene is TRBJ2-1, the V gene TRBV6-1, with D maybe TRBD1 (6 bases). The CDR3 totals 16 residues. Germline V gene data show CDR1 as MNHNS and CDR2 as SASEGT. Here the CDR3 reads CASRAGDMGPYNKQFF. The CDR3 nucleotides read TGTGCCAGCAGAGCCGGGGACATGGGGCCTTACAATAAGCAGTTCTTC.

A note on this clonotype: A clone one base away is much larger, so this may be a read error. The chain has TRBV29-1 and TRBJ1-4; weak D call: TRBD1 (5 bases). CDR1 and CDR2 (germline): SQVTM, ANQGSEA. The CDR3 runs to 12 residues. CDR3 DNA: TGCAGCGTACGCAGGGCTAATGAAGAACTGTTTTTT. This codes for CSVRRANEELFF.

With respect to this clonotype: The conserved final phenylalanine or tryptophan is absent from the CDR3, which likely points to a read error. The chain joins TRBV11-2 to TRBJ2-3; D gene ambiguous. Germline-derived CDR1 and CDR2 are SGHAT and FQNNGV. The CDR3 has 14 residues. The CDR3 loop is CACSFILAADTQYS. In DNA form, the CDR3 reads TGTGCCTGCAGCTTTATTTTGGCCGCCGATACGCAGTATTCT.

This clonotype was seen ten or more times. J is TRBJ1-2 and V is TRBV6-5; no clear D. Per germline, CDR1 MNHEY and CDR2 SVGAGI. Trimming removed 2 bases from V and 4 bases from J, with 14 bases in between. The CDR3 consists of 15 residues. The CDR3 spells CASSYKATMFYGYTF. CDR3 sequence (DNA): TGTGCCAGCAGTTACAAGGCGACGATGTTCTATGGCTACACCTTC.